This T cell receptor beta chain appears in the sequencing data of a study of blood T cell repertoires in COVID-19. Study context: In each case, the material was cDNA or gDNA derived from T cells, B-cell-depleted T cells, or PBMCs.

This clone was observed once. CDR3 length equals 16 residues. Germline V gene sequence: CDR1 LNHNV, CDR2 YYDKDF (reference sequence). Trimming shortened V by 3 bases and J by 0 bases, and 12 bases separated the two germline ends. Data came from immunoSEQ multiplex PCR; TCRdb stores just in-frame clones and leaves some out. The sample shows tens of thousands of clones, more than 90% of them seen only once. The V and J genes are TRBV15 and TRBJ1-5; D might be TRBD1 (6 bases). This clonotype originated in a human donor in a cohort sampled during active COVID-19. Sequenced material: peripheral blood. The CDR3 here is CATSRGMTGSNQPQHF. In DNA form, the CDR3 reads TGTGCCACCAGCAGGGGGATGACAGGTAGCAATCAGCCCCAGCATTTT.